The present entry profiles one T cell receptor beta chain with its context. This record belongs to a study of blood T cell repertoires in COVID-19. On the study more broadly: Samples taken during acute and convalescent COVID-19 were collected in the United States, Italy and Spain. PBMCs, B-cell-depleted T cells, or T cells were the source of the cDNA or gDNA that made up the material.

Assay used: immunoSEQ multiplex PCR; TCRdb lists only in-frame clones, some missing. This sample carries under 400,000 clones, approximately 87% of them seen once, and the ten largest clones take under 3.5%. Enrollment of patients from Seattle took place during active infection, with longitudinal follow-up. The CDR3 has 17 amino acids. Germline CDR1 reads KGHSH; CDR2 reads LQKENI. J was trimmed by 2 bases and V by 4 bases; bases with no gene match: 7. The V call is TRBV18, the J call TRBJ2-6; 8 nucleotides match TRBD1. The specimen was peripheral blood. The sequence came from a young woman with COVID-19, enrolled during active disease. This CDR3 reads CASSRGQGRAGANVLTF. CDR3 bases: TGTGCCAGCTCACGCGGACAGGGCCGGGCTGGGGCCAACGTCCTGACTTTC.